This T cell receptor beta chain was obtained from a study of somatic mutations in cytotoxic T cells in rheumatoid arthritis (dated 2017 in TCRdb). In terms of the full investigation: Patient peripheral blood (just over 29 ml EDTA) was drawn right after diagnosis and before any treatment started. Follow-up samples were taken post-diagnosis during immunosuppressive therapy with agents such as methotrexate, hydroxychloroquine and sulfasalazine. Sorted V beta1+ cells also underwent TCRB sequencing, and some V beta antibody-stained T-cell populations were flow-sorted at nearly 100% purity on a FACSAria II or Sony SH800. To characterize clonality, the study used TCRB deep sequencing while asking whether somatic mutations are carried by expanded CD8+ T-cell clones in newly diagnosed, untreated rheumatoid arthritis. TCRB deep sequencing covered 65 patients with rheumatoid arthritis along with 20 to 25 healthy controls. Median age was essentially the same in the patient group and the control group. General conclusions and limits of the study: In patients, CD8+ clonality rose with age (Spearman r of about 0.51), which was not the case in healthy controls. The antigen targets of the expanded CD8+ clones were unknown, and absence from virus-specific databases did not rule out viral specificity. Several identical CD8+ TCRB sequences were found in both blood and synovial fluid, and in about an eighth of the roughly 60 patients the largest CD8+ clone exceeded 20% of CD8+ cells. The slight TRBV07 underrepresentation in patients was not adjusted for multiple comparisons. CD8+ T-cell clonality did not differ significantly between rheumatoid arthritis patients and age-matched healthy controls.

TCRB CDR3 sequencing used the immunoSEQ assay on genomic DNA. The source study handled its data this way. Patient CD8+ clones larger than 1% were compared against published virus-specific TCRB sequences, and only a few matched. Analyses were restricted to productive TCRB rearrangements. A clone was defined by a unique TCRB CDR3 sequence, and clonality was computed as a productive clonality index based on Shannon entropy. Repertoire overlap for a pair of samples was computed from each clone's template counts relative to total templates per sample. Flow cytometry-measured V-gene usage correlated with V-gene usage from TCRB sequencing, with a Spearman r of 0.55 to 0.7. TCRdb mirrors the immuneACCESS table, restricted to in-frame sequences. Some clones are absent from its copies; in checked studies, under half trace to an unresolved V gene, and the reason for the others is unknown. That table supplies the V and J calls and clone size; D and trimming were determined from the DNA. The sample includes over 6,000 clones, with 60% to 85% observed a single time. The ten largest account for roughly 29% of the sample.

CDR1 is given as PRHDT and CDR2 as FYEKMQ, both from the germline V gene (reference sequence). The CDR3 holds 13 amino acids from the cysteine to the phenylalanine. The retained sequence is limited to the CDR3, 39 bases, with the frame set at the first base. V sheds 3 bases and J sheds 9 bases, leaving 12 bases between their ends. Notes on this clone: There is no known antigen for this receptor. No much larger clonotype is one base removed from it; base qualities were not supplied.

On an AutoMACS, CD4+ and CD8+ cells were isolated via positive magnetic bead selection, and their purity was verified by flow cytometry. A TCR V beta antibody panel was used in flow cytometry to screen first for clonal expansions, which were then characterized by TCRB deep sequencing of sorted CD8+ fractions. Isolation of peripheral blood mononuclear cells was done through Ficoll-Paque PLUS density gradient separation. Using Nucleospin Tissue or Tissue XS kits, DNA was extracted from CD4-enriched, CD8-enriched or PBMC samples, with quantification by a Qubit 2.0 fluorometer. The sequence was collected from a woman in her 70s with rheumatoid arthritis. Sequenced material: CD8+ T cells sorted from blood, taken at a follow-up visit. In this chain, TRBV13 is recombined with TRBJ2-1; the D gene is perhaps TRBD1 or TRBD2, each of them matching over 5 bases. For the CDR3, the sequence is CASSLGRYSEQFF. The base sequence is TGTGCCAGCAGCTTGGGACGCTATAGTGAGCAGTTCTTC.